This T cell receptor (beta chain) comes out of a study of beta chain features in type 1 diabetes. Study-wide results and caveats: The study found moderately but significantly shorter TCRB CDR3s in all four CD4+ subsets of Type 1 diabetes patients. It was among patients, rather than healthy donors, that naive, central memory and Treg TCRB repertoires appeared more similar. Patients with type 1 diabetes showed fewer VDJ junction insertions and more deletions.

All of the isolated RNA was reverse transcribed, so expressed TCRB transcripts were sequenced. Samples of naive, central memory and regulatory T cells yielded a mean of about 3.5 million reads. Assay: immunoSEQ multiplex PCR; the TCRdb copy retains only in-frame clones and omits some. Counted here are a few hundred thousand clones, 16% occurring once; the ten biggest clones make up about 0.085%. A note on this clone: Its specificity is unknown.

This CDR3 region has 18 residues. The V gene lost 4 bases and the J gene lost 9 bases, with 31 bases spanning the gap. Per germline, CDR1 MGHRA and CDR2 YSYEKL. Source material: naive CD4+ T cells from blood. The clonotype comes from a man aged 30 to 39 with type 1 diabetes. J is TRBJ2-7 and V is TRBV4-1; no firm D call. The CDR3 DNA is TGCGCCAGCAGCCCCGGCATTCGGAGCCAGGAACCCCACCGTCGGCAGTACTTC. It translates to CASSPGIRSQEPHRRQYF.